This T cell receptor beta chain emerged from a study of blood T cell repertoires in COVID-19. Across the study: Collection of acute and convalescent COVID-19 samples took place in the United States, Italy and Spain. Nucleic acid was either cDNA or gDNA, and it came from T cells, B-cell-depleted T cells, or PBMCs.

Losses at the gene ends were 2 bases for V and 4 bases for J; bases not matched to a gene: 7. The CDR3 totals 15 residues. The germline V gene has CDR1 MNHEY and CDR2 SVGAGI. In the source study's methods: Amplification with reference gene primers provided the estimates of nucleated cell counts. Sequenced by immunoSEQ multiplex PCR; TCRdb stores in-frame clones only, minus some. D and trimming come from the DNA, and the V and J calls and clone size come from that table. Found here are about 15,000 clones, roughly nine tenths of them singletons; the top ten hold roughly 2.9%. This TCR was sampled from a human donor in a cohort sampled during active COVID-19. The sample was peripheral blood. The V call is TRBV6-5, the J call TRBJ2-7; TRBD2 matches 8 bases. CDR3 in DNA: TGTGCCAGCAGTTACCACGGGCGGGGGGATTACGAGCAGTACTTC. Its translation is CASSYHGRGDYEQYF.